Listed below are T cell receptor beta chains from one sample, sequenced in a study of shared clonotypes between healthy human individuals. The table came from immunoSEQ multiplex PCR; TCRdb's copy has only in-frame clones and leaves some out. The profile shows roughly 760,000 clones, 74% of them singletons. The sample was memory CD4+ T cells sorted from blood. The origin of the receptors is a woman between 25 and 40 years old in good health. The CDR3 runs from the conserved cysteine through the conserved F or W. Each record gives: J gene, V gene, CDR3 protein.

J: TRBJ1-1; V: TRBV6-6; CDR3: CASSPWPVNAEAFF
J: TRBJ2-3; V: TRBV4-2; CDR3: CASSQMGANTDTQYF
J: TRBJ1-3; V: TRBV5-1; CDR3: CASSEGHGGNTIYF
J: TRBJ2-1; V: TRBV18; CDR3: CASSFPSDNEQFF
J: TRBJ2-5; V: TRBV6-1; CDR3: CASSEAPAGNRRETQYF
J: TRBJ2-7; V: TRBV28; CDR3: CASSETGEGEQYF
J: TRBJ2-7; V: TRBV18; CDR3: CASSPGTGGESEQYF
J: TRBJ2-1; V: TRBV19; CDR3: CASSPAMYNEQFF
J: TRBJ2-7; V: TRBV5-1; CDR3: CASSLEGVVVGGEEQYF
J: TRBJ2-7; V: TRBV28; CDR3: CASSRGTSYEQYF
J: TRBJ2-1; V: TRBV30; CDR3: CAWSSQRDEQFF
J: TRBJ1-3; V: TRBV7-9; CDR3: CASSPLDSGNTIYF
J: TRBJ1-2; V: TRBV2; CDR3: CASSVRTDNYGYTF
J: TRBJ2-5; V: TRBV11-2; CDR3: CASSNRTSGAPQETQYF
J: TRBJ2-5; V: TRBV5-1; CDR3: CASSFPSGEETQYF
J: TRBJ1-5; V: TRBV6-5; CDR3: CASSYSITSNQPQHF
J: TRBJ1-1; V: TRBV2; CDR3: CASNPQLLMNTEAFF
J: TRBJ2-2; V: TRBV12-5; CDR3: CASGQGSTGELFF
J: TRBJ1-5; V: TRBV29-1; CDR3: CSVVSRGLAGAGNQPQHF
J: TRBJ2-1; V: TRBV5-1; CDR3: CASSLTGTYNEQFF
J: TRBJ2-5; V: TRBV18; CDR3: CASSMDQQETQYF
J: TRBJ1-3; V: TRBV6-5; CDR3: CASSYYAGGFGNTIYF
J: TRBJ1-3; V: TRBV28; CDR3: CASSSTGSQGNTIYF
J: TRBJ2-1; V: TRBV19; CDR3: CASSSPRAADGNEQFF
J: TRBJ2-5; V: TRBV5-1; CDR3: CASSFQQTYQETQYF
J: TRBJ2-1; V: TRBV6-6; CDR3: CASSAPSGRHNEQFF
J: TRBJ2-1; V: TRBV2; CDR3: CASSTAAGGVNEQFF
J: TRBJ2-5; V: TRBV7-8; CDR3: CASSRRPTSGKGYETQYF
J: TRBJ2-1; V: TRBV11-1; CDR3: CASSLFSYNEQFF
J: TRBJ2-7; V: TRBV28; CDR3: CASGSYEQYF
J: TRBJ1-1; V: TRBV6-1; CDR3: CASSPKIGNTEAFF
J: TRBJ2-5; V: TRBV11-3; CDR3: CASSQTSGSQETQYF
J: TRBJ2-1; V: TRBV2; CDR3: CASSGTSGRINEQFF
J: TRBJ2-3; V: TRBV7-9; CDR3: CASSFAAGGRDTQYF
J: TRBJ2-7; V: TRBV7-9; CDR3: CASSLAGGPSEQYF
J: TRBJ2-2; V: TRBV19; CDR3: CASSTPLARLTGELFF
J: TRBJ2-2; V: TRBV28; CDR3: CASRRDWETGELFF
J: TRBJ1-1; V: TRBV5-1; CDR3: CASSLVGYTEAFF
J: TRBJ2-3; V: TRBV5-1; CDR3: CASSLGRQINTDTQYF
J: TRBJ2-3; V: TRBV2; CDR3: CASSGPSGRVGTDTQYF
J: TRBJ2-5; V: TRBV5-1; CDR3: CASSPTGETQYF
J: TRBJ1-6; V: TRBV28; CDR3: CASSGSSLHF